Listed below are T cell receptor beta chains from one sample, sequenced in a study of molecular identifiers for immune sequencing clone quantification. TCRdb ran MiXCR on the PCR reads and lists one entry per CDR3 protein. This sample yields some 590,000 distinct CDR3 sequences, of which over 25% are seen a single time; about 0.8% belongs to the top ten. Material for sequencing was naive CD8+ T cells from blood, with Jurkat cell RNA spiked in. Source of these receptors: a human donor in good health. Some libraries in this study had Jurkat cell RNA spiked in. Each CDR3 is given with its conserved first and last residue. A D gene is named only where the DNA matches it firmly. Not all rows give a size; the values are once, few, many and, for expanded clones, a class.

clone_size,v_call,d_call,j_call,cdr3_nt,cdr3_aa
few,TRBV19,TRBD2,TRBJ2-5,TGTGCCAGTAGTATAAGCGGGGTCGGGGGAGAGACCCAGTACTTC,CASSISGVGGETQYF
NA,TRBV6-5,NA,TRBJ2-1,TGTGCCAGCGCATTGCGTGACAGCAGTGCAGCCAATGAGCAGTTCTTC,CASALRDSSAANEQFF
NA,TRBV4-1,TRBD2,TRBJ2-1,TGCGCCAGCAGCCACAGCGGGGGGGGACCCTACAATGAGCAGTTCTTC,CASSHSGGGPYNEQFF
many,TRBV28,NA,TRBJ2-3,TGTGCCAGCAGCCTTAAACCCGCTCGTACTAGCACAGATACGCAGTATTTT,CASSLKPARTSTDTQYF
NA,TRBV2,NA,TRBJ1-2,TGTGCCATCAGTGAAAAGACAGGCACTCTTGGCTACACCTTC,CAISEKTGTLGYTF
many,TRBV6-5,NA,TRBJ2-2,TGTGCCAGCAGTTACACTCCAGGGGTTCCGCCCGGGGAGCTGTTTTTT,CASSYTPGVPPGELFF
NA,TRBV6-2/TRBV6-3,NA,TRBJ2-2,TGTGCCAGCAGTTACGCCCCGGGTGTGGCGGGGACCGGGGAGCTGTTTTTT,CASSYAPGVAGTGELFF
many,TRBV20-1,TRBD2,TRBJ2-7,TGCAGTGCTGAAGAAGAGCGGGAAGGAAGCGAGCAGTACTTC,CSAEEEREGSEQYF
NA,TRBV25-1,NA,TRBJ1-5,TGTGCCAGCAGCACCGCCCCCTGCACCGATAGCAATCAGCCCCAGCATTTT,CASSTAPCTDSNQPQHF
NA,TRBV6-2/TRBV6-3,NA,TRBJ2-2,TGTGCCAGCAGCCCCTTTGGCGGGGCCTTATCCGGGGAGCTGTTTTTT,CASSPFGGALSGELFF
few,TRBV20-1,NA,TRBJ2-7,TGCAGTGCCCCGGTACACTACGAGCAGTACTTC,CSAPVHYEQYF
many,TRBV28,NA,TRBJ2-7,TGTGCCAGCAGAATGGGAGTGGGCCAAGGGGAGTACGAGCAGTACTTC,CASRMGVGQGEYEQYF
few,TRBV12-3/TRBV12-4,NA,TRBJ2-1,TGTGCCAGCAGCCCCACCGGACTGGAGGTTCGAGAGCAGTTCTTC,CASSPTGLEVREQFF
many,TRBV5-5,TRBD2,TRBJ2-3,TGTGCCAGCAGCGGCCAGTTCCACACTACTAGCGGGGGGGCCTCAGATACGCAGTATTTT,CASSGQFHTTSGGASDTQYF
many,TRBV5-1,TRBD2,TRBJ2-3,TGTGCCAGCAGTTTTCTGCTAGCGGGAGATACAGATACGCAGTATTTT,CASSFLLAGDTDTQYF
NA,TRBV19,NA,TRBJ2-3,TGTGCCACTCGACTTAGTGAGGGGGCAGATACGCAGTATTTT,CATRLSEGADTQYF
NA,TRBV3-1,TRBD2,TRBJ2-5,TGTGCCCGCAGCCAAGCGGGGCTAGCGGAGCCCCAGTACTTC,CARSQAGLAEPQYF
many,TRBV6-5,TRBD1,TRBJ1-1,TGTGCCAGCAGCTATCGGACAGGGTCTCTGAACACTGAAGCTTTCTTT,CASSYRTGSLNTEAFF
many,TRBV14,NA,TRBJ1-1,TGTGCCAGCAGCCCCTGGACGGGCTCTGAAGCTTTCTTT,CASSPWTGSEAFF
few,TRBV7-2,NA,TRBJ2-7,TGTGCCAGCAGCTTTTCCGGAAAGTTCGCATCCTACGAGCAGTACTTC,CASSFSGKFASYEQYF
few,TRBV28,TRBD1,TRBJ1-6,TGTGCCAGCAGTCATGACAGGGGGGCCTTCTCACCCCTCCACTTT,CASSHDRGAFSPLHF
many,TRBV5-6,NA,TRBJ2-5,TGTGCCAGCAGCCCCGGACAGCCTTCCTTCCAAGAGACCCAGTACTTC,CASSPGQPSFQETQYF
many,TRBV3-1,NA,TRBJ2-5,TGTGCCAGCAGCCAAGTCCCCGAAGAGACCCAGTACTTC,CASSQVPEETQYF